This is a list of T cell receptor beta chains from one sample in a study of neurological immune-mediated disorders. TCRdb re-called the 5' RACE reads through MiXCR, storing one row per CDR3 protein. Found here are about 80,000 distinct CDR3 sequences, roughly 9% of them singletons; the top ten hold about 1.8%. The sequenced material came from PBMCs. The receptors come from a man aged 45 to 65 in good health. Both conserved end residues are part of each CDR3. D genes are given only for firm matches. The size field is filled for only some rows; it gives once, few, many or a size class.

d_gene: TRBD2
j_gene: TRBJ2-1
abundance: many
v_gene: TRBV7-9
CDR3nt: TGTGCCAGCAGCTTAACCGGCGGCGGGGGGGCCCCTGAGCAGTTCTTC
CDR3aa: CASSLTGGGGAPEQFF

d_gene: NA
j_gene: TRBJ2-7
abundance: many
v_gene: TRBV2
CDR3nt: TGTGCCAGCAGTTCGCGAACAGCCTCCTACGAGCAGTACTTC
CDR3aa: CASSSRTASYEQYF

d_gene: NA
j_gene: TRBJ2-5
abundance: many
v_gene: TRBV3-1
CDR3nt: TGTGCCAGCAGCCCCTGGGACGGAGGTGTAGAGACCCAGTACTTC
CDR3aa: CASSPWDGGVETQYF

d_gene: TRBD1
j_gene: TRBJ2-7
abundance: NA
v_gene: TRBV2
CDR3nt: TGTGCCAGCAGTGCAAGAGACAGGGGGACATACTTC
CDR3aa: CASSARDRGTYF

d_gene: TRBD1
j_gene: TRBJ1-6
abundance: few
v_gene: TRBV3-1
CDR3nt: TGTGCCAGCAGCCCCAGGGGGGCCTCCTATAATTCACCCCTCCACTTT
CDR3aa: CASSPRGASYNSPLHF

d_gene: TRBD1
j_gene: TRBJ1-2
abundance: many
v_gene: TRBV7-9
CDR3nt: TGTGCCAGCAGCTTACCAGGGGGCGCCTATGGCTACACCTTC
CDR3aa: CASSLPGGAYGYTF

d_gene: NA
j_gene: TRBJ2-7
abundance: many
v_gene: TRBV29-1
CDR3nt: TGCAGCGTTAGGGACTTCTACGAGCAGTACTTC
CDR3aa: CSVRDFYEQYF

d_gene: NA
j_gene: TRBJ2-2
abundance: many
v_gene: TRBV28
CDR3nt: TGTGCCAGCGGTACCCCGGCGGGATTAACCGGGGAGCTGTTTTTT
CDR3aa: CASGTPAGLTGELFF

d_gene: NA
j_gene: TRBJ2-3
abundance: many
v_gene: TRBV10-3
CDR3nt: TGTGCCATCAGTGAGTCGAGGTCAGATACGCAGTATTTT
CDR3aa: CAISESRSDTQYF

d_gene: NA
j_gene: TRBJ2-7
abundance: many
v_gene: TRBV20-1
CDR3nt: TGCAGTGCTAGAGGTGGAGGGACAGACCTCGAGCAGTACTTC
CDR3aa: CSARGGGTDLEQYF

d_gene: TRBD2
j_gene: TRBJ2-1
abundance: many
v_gene: TRBV20-1
CDR3nt: TGCAGTGCAACAGCGGGAGGACCCTACAATGAGCAGTTCTTC
CDR3aa: CSATAGGPYNEQFF

d_gene: NA
j_gene: TRBJ2-6
abundance: many
v_gene: TRBV5-1
CDR3nt: TGCGCCAGCAGCCCTGGACCGTCCTCTGGGGCCAACGTCCTGACTTTC
CDR3aa: CASSPGPSSGANVLTF

d_gene: NA
j_gene: TRBJ2-7
abundance: many
v_gene: TRBV6-2/TRBV6-3
CDR3nt: TGTGCCAGCAGTCTCCCCTGGCGGTACGAGCAGTACTTC
CDR3aa: CASSLPWRYEQYF

d_gene: NA
j_gene: TRBJ1-5
abundance: many
v_gene: TRBV15
CDR3nt: TGTGCCACCAGCAGAGAGGGCAATCAGCCCCAGCATTTT
CDR3aa: CATSREGNQPQHF

d_gene: NA
j_gene: TRBJ1-6
abundance: many
v_gene: TRBV5-8
CDR3nt: TGTGCCAGCAGCCCCCGGCAGGGGTGGAATTCACCCCTCCACTTT
CDR3aa: CASSPRQGWNSPLHF

d_gene: TRBD2
j_gene: TRBJ2-5
abundance: many
v_gene: TRBV7-2
CDR3nt: TGTGCCAGCAGTTCAGCGGGGGGGCGAGAGACCCAGTACTTC
CDR3aa: CASSSAGGRETQYF

d_gene: TRBD2
j_gene: TRBJ2-7
abundance: many
v_gene: TRBV15
CDR3nt: TGTGCCACCAGCAGAGATGGACTAGCGGGTTCTAGGGCCTACGAGCAGTACTTC
CDR3aa: CATSRDGLAGSRAYEQYF